Below, 17 T cell receptor beta chains from the same sample are listed, as sequenced in a study of long-term antiretroviral therapy in people with HIV. The assay used was immunoSEQ (version v3.0), run at survey level. Libraries were prepared by immunoSEQ multiplex PCR; TCRdb keeps only in-frame clonotypes and omits some of them. Of about 25,000 clones in the sample, 65% to 80% were seen once. Sequenced here: unsorted PBMCs, sampled 0.5 years after starting antiretroviral therapy. Receptor source: a woman aged 40 to 50 with HIV.

The rearrangement joins TRBV6-5 to TRBJ1-6, with D perhaps TRBD1 (5 bases). Trimming pared 0 bases from V and 13 bases from J, leaving 7 bases between. The CDR3 is made up of 12 amino acids. Germline CDR1 reads MNHEY; CDR2 reads SVGAGI. The DNA for the CDR3 is TGTGCCAGCAGTTACTCCGGGACGCCCCTCCACTTT. Residues: CASSYSGTPLHF.

This clone was detected once. This chain joins TRBV7-9 and TRBJ2-2, with D possibly being TRBD1 (5 bases). This CDR3 has 17 residues. Trimming pared 1 base from V and 4 bases from J, leaving 16 bases between. The germline V gene encodes CDR1 SEHNR and CDR2 FQNEAQ (reference sequence). CDR3 amino acids: CASSLVGQPPLTGELFF. CDR3 nucleotides: TGTGCCAGCAGCTTAGTGGGGCAGCCCCCTCTCACCGGGGAGCTGTTTTTT.

This chain links TRBV6-5 with TRBJ2-5, with unresolved D. V lost 0 bases to trimming and J lost 1 base, with 3 bases between them. Germline V gene sequence: CDR1 MNHEY, CDR2 SVGAGI. This CDR3 has 13 amino acids. The CDR3 DNA reads TGTGCCAGCAGTTACTCTGTCCAAGAGACCCAGTACTTC. Amino acid sequence: CASSYSVQETQYF.

The chain uses TRBV2 and TRBJ2-5, with a possible D match to TRBD2 (7 bases). The CDR3 has 15 amino acids. Germline CDR1 reads SNHLY; CDR2 reads FYNNEI. The ends were cut back, 8 bases at V and 9 bases at J, with 25 bases in the middle. CDR3 residues: CASPSRGRGGGAQYF. The CDR3 nucleotides are TGTGCCAGCCCAAGCCGGGGAAGAGGGGGAGGGGCCCAGTACTTC. The variable domain in full, with the rest retrieved from reference TRBV2 and TRBJ2-5, is EPEVTQTPSHQVTQMGQEVILRCVPISNHLYFYWYRQILGQKVEFLVSFYNNEISEKSEIFDDQFSVERPDGSNFTLKIRSTKLEDSAMYFCASPSRGRGGGAQYFGPGTRLLVL.

The chain has TRBV18 and TRBJ1-1; TRBD1 aligns across 9 bases. V lost 2 bases to trimming and J lost 8 bases; unmatched junction nucleotides: 3. The CDR3 is 13 amino acids. Germline V lookup: CDR1 KGHSH, CDR2 LQKENI. Here the CDR3 DNA reads TGTGCCAGCTCACCATGGACAGGGGCCGAAGCTTTCTTT. Amino acids: CASSPWTGAEAFF.

The V gene is TRBV28, the J gene TRBJ2-4; D not certain. Germline V lookup: CDR1 MDHEN, CDR2 SYDVKM. CDR3 length: 14 amino acids. V was cut by 2 bases and J by 9 bases, with 14 bases left in between. The CDR3 protein is CASSLVSLPRIQYF. The CDR3 region has the DNA TGTGCCAGCAGTTTAGTCAGTCTCCCCCGCATTCAGTACTTC. Combining the CDR3 with reference TRBV28 and TRBJ2-4 gives the whole variable domain DVKVTQSSRYLVKRTGEKVFLECVQDMDHENMFWYRQDPGLGLRLIYFSYDVKMKEKGDIPEGYSVSREKKERFSLILESASTNQTSMYLCASSLVSLPRIQYFGAGTRLSVL.

This clone showed up just a few times. J is TRBJ1-1 and V is TRBV4-2, with 8 bases aligning to TRBD1. The germline gives CDR1 LGHNA, CDR2 YNFKEQ. The CDR3 totals 16 residues. The trim removed 0 bases at V and 1 base at J, leaving 4 bases unmatched. CDR3 amino acids: CASSQDLGTGNTEAFF. CDR3 coding DNA: TGTGCCAGCAGCCAAGATCTAGGGACAGGGAACACTGAAGCTTTCTTT.

This chain joins TRBV6-1 and TRBJ1-5; D gene unclear. Germline loops: CDR1 MNHNS, CDR2 SASEGT. V gave up 1 base and J gave up 0 bases, with 10 bases separating them. CDR3 length: 16 amino acids. CDR3 in DNA: TGTGCCAGCAGTGAAGAAGCGGCGTTTAGCAATCAGCCCCAGCATTTT. Encoded protein: CASSEEAAFSNQPQHF.

This sequence joins TRBV7-9 and TRBJ1-5; D is unclear. The germline V gene has CDR1 SEHNR and CDR2 FQNEAQ (reference sequence). V was clipped by 0 bases and J by 4 bases, with 10 bases between them. This CDR3 region has 15 residues. CDR3 region: CASSLAGVGNQPQHF. For the CDR3, the DNA is TGTGCCAGCAGCTTAGCTGGGGTTGGAAATCAGCCCCAGCATTTT. The entire variable domain, with the rest obtained from reference TRBV7-9 and TRBJ1-5, is as follows: DTGVSQNPRHKITKRGQNVTFRCDPISEHNRLYWYRQTLGQGPEFLTYFQNEAQLEKSRLLSDRFSAERPKGSFSTLEIQRTEQGDSAMYLCASSLAGVGNQPQHFGDGTRLSIL.

The gene calls are TRBV7-9 and TRBJ1-5, with 7 bases lining up with TRBD1. The germline gives CDR1 SEHNR, CDR2 FQNEAQ (reference sequence). V shed 5 bases and J 0 bases; nucleotides not matched to a gene: 7. CDR3 length: 16 amino acids. The chain's CDR3 is CASSRGQGGSNQPQHF. CDR3 DNA sequence: TGTGCCAGCAGCCGAGGGCAGGGGGGTAGCAATCAGCCCCAGCATTTT.

This clone occurred once. V usage is TRBV19 and J usage is TRBJ2-1, with D maybe TRBD1 (6 bases). The V and J ends lost 7 bases and 0 bases respectively, with 13 bases between them. Germline CDR1 reads LNHDA; CDR2 reads SQIVND (reference sequence). The CDR3 contains 15 residues. CDR3 amino acids: CASTRQASSYNEQFF. The CDR3 DNA reads TGTGCCAGTACCAGACAGGCTAGCTCCTACAATGAGCAGTTCTTC. The full variable domain, in which reference TRBV19 and TRBJ2-1 provide the parts outside the CDR3, is DGGITQSPKYLFRKEGQNVTLSCEQNLNHDAMYWYRQDPGQGLRLIYYSQIVNDFQKGDIAEGYSVSREKKESFPLTVTSAQKNPTAFYLCASTRQASSYNEQFFGPGTRLTVL.

The rearrangement links TRBV5-5 to TRBJ2-1; possible D gene TRBD2, 7 bases. The CDR3 covers 17 residues. Germline V gives CDR1 SGHKS, CDR2 YYEKEE (reference sequence). Trimming left V 0 bases short and J 6 bases short, with 19 bases between. Here the CDR3 DNA reads TGTGCCAGCAGCTTGGATTTTAGGGGGGGTAATTCCAATGAGCAGTTCTTC. It yields the protein CASSLDFRGGNSNEQFF.

This clone has more than one count but fewer than ten. This chain uses TRBV7-6 with TRBJ1-6; 7 bases agree with TRBD1. Trimming cost V 2 bases and J 6 bases; bases outside gene matches: 4. Germline V gene lookup returns CDR1 SGHVS and CDR2 FNYEAQ. CDR3 length: 15 residues. The CDR3 spells CASSLSGGSNSPLHF. The CDR3 DNA reads TGTGCCAGCAGCTTATCAGGGGGATCTAATTCACCCCTCCACTTT.

This clone was counted only a few times. The chain recombines TRBV4-2 with TRBJ1-3; the D is unclear. The CDR3 contains 14 residues. Germline CDR1 reads LGHNA; CDR2 reads YNFKEQ. V gave up 4 bases and J gave up 0 bases, with 7 bases separating them. The CDR3 is CASSRDPSGNTIYF. CDR3 DNA: TGTGCCAGCAGCCGGGATCCCTCTGGAAACACCATATATTTT.

The CDR3 DNA is TGTGCCAGCTCAGTATCGACAGGCAATGAGCAGTTCTTC. Translated: CASSVSTGNEQFF. The V call is TRBV18, the J call TRBJ2-1, with a tentative D call TRBD1 (6 bases). The V end lost 5 bases, the J end lost 6 bases, and 11 bases lay between the germline ends. The CDR3 length is 13 residues. CDR1 is KGHSH and CDR2 is LQKENI in the germline V gene.

The CDR3 region is CASSLAFRPRDGGELFF. DNA of the CDR3: TGTGCCAGCAGCTTAGCGTTTCGGCCCCGTGATGGCGGGGAGCTGTTTTTT. The chain has TRBV7-2 and TRBJ2-2; the D is unclear. V was trimmed by 0 bases and J by 7 bases, leaving 18 bases between them. Germline V CDR1 and CDR2: SGHTA, FQGNSA. The CDR3 runs 17 residues.

This clone was seen more than once but under ten times. The gene calls are TRBV28 and TRBJ1-2; D call uncertain. This CDR3 contains 12 residues. V shed 2 bases and J shed 4 bases, with 5 bases lying between them. Germline V lookup: CDR1 MDHEN, CDR2 SYDVKM. CDR3 residues: CASSLMGYGYTF. The CDR3 nucleotides are TGTGCCAGCAGTTTAATGGGCTATGGCTACACCTTC.